This T cell receptor beta chain comes out of a study of cytomegalovirus exposure and HLA in healthy donors. Looking at the study overall: Early released data comprised around 79 million unique TCRs from HLA-typed donors. Study-level points and caveats: What a later analysis reportedly showed was that an Asian-associated ancestry cluster had fewer N-insertions than the 666-donor mean. Researchers reported in a later analysis that a missense DCLRE1C variant was tied to TCR beta V- and J-gene trimming.

The PCR had 60 Vbeta and 13 Jbeta primers. The data were produced by immunoSEQ multiplex PCR, yet TCRdb's version contains in-frame clones alone and is incomplete. The sample shows under 250,000 clones, roughly 81% of them seen only once. V lost 0 bases to trimming and J lost 9 bases, with 6 bases between them. Germline V CDR1 and CDR2: MGHRA, YSYEKL. This CDR3 has 12 residues. This clone appeared a few times. Its matching antigen is unknown. Sequenced sample: PBMCs. V gene TRBV4-1 combines with J gene TRBJ2-1, with a possible D match to TRBD1 (5 bases). This receptor was obtained from a girl aged 2 to 9 in good health and CMV-seronegative. Here the CDR3 reads CASSQERGEQFF. The CDR3 coding sequence is TGCGCCAGCAGCCAAGAAAGGGGTGAGCAGTTCTTC.